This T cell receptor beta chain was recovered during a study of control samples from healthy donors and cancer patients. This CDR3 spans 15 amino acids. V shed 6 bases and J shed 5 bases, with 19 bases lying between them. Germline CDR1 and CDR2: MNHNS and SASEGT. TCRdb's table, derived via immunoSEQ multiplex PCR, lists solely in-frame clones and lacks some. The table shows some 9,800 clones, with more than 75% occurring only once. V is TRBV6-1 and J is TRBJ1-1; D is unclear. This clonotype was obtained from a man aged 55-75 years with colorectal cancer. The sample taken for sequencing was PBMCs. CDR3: CASRDSRGVWTEAFF. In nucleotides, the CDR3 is TGTGCCAGCAGAGATTCTCGGGGAGTCTGGACTGAAGCTTTCTTT.